This is a list of T cell receptor beta chains from one sample in a study of molecular identifiers for immune sequencing clone quantification. TCRdb called the PCR reads again in MiXCR, with one record for every CDR3 protein. This table has about 60,000 distinct CDR3 sequences, 15% to 20% appearing once. Sequenced: naive CD8+ T cells from blood, with Jurkat cell RNA spiked in. These receptors were obtained from a human donor in good health. Some libraries in this study had Jurkat cell RNA spiked in. CDR3s include the opening cysteine and the closing phenylalanine or tryptophan. D genes are given only for firm matches. Clone size is given for some rows only: seen once, a few or many times, or a class if the clone is expanded.

d_call j_call v_call cdr3_length clone_size cdr3_aa cdr3_nt
TRBD2 TRBJ2-5 TRBV7-6 17 many CASSLYPGTSGQETQYF TGTGCCAGCAGCTTATATCCGGGTACTAGCGGACAAGAGACCCAGTACTTC
NA TRBJ2-6 TRBV24-1 16 many CATSEAWGRGANVLTF TGTGCCACCAGTGAGGCCTGGGGGCGCGGGGCCAACGTCCTGACTTTC
TRBD2 TRBJ2-7 TRBV12-5 13 NA CASGLGGSYEQYF TGTGCTAGTGGTTTGGGCGGGAGCTACGAGCAGTACTTC
TRBD2 TRBJ2-3 TRBV5-3 16 NA CAGSSGPSGRADTQYF TGTGCCGGCAGCTCTGGACCTAGTGGGAGGGCAGATACGCAGTATTTT
TRBD2 TRBJ2-7 TRBV7-2 16 many CASSFGLAGLSYEQYF TGTGCCAGCAGCTTTGGCTTAGCGGGCCTCTCCTACGAGCAGTACTTC
TRBD2 TRBJ2-1 TRBV7-6 16 NA CASSLLRREGDNEQFF TGTGCCAGCAGCTTATTACGGCGGGAGGGGGACAATGAGCAGTTCTTC
TRBD1 TRBJ1-1 TRBV19 18 many CASSNKDRALGFDTEAFF TGTGCCAGTAGTAACAAGGACAGGGCCCTCGGATTCGACACTGAAGCTTTCTTT
NA TRBJ1-2 TRBV5-8 14 many CASSFTTGLPGYTF TGTGCCAGCAGCTTTACTACAGGGTTGCCTGGCTACACCTTC
NA TRBJ1-6 TRBV3-1 16 many CASSQVNRDYNSPLHF TGTGCCAGCAGCCAAGTGAACCGGGATTATAATTCACCCCTCCACTTT
NA TRBJ2-1 TRBV24-1 12 NA CATSSAYNEQFF TGTGCCACCAGTTCCGCCTACAATGAGCAGTTCTTC
NA TRBJ2-7 TRBV29-1 14 many CSVEDAGQNYEQYF TGCAGCGTTGAAGACGCTGGACAGAACTACGAGCAGTACTTC
NA TRBJ1-1 TRBV19 14 many CASSIGADSTEAFF TGTGCCAGTAGTATCGGGGCAGATTCGACTGAAGCTTTCTTT
TRBD2 TRBJ2-1 TRBV24-1 16 many CATSGLGTSADNEQFF TGTGCCACCAGTGGCTTAGGGACTAGCGCCGACAATGAGCAGTTCTTC
NA TRBJ2-1 TRBV7-2 15 many CASSLAGDSYNEQFF TGTGCCAGCAGCTTAGCGGGGGACTCCTACAATGAGCAGTTCTTC
TRBD2 TRBJ2-1 TRBV9 16 NA CASSPRRGASGYEQFF TGTGCCAGCAGCCCACGTCGCGGTGCTAGCGGGTATGAGCAGTTCTTC
NA TRBJ2-3 TRBV6-5 14 many CASSYGEAPDTQYF TGTGCCAGCAGTTACGGGGAAGCCCCAGATACGCAGTATTTT
NA TRBJ1-5 TRBV4-1 14 NA CASSHGQINQPQHF TGCGCCAGCAGCCACGGGCAGATCAATCAGCCCCAGCATTTT
TRBD2 TRBJ2-1 TRBV9 16 NA CASSVSGRGVLDEQFF TGTGCCAGCAGCGTTAGCGGGAGAGGGGTACTAGATGAGCAGTTCTTC